This T cell receptor (beta chain) was recovered during a study of blood T cell repertoires in COVID-19. About the study: COVID-19 samples from acute and convalescent phases originated in the United States, Italy and Spain. PBMCs, B-cell-depleted T cells, or T cells provided the cDNA or gDNA that made up the material.

V lost 3 bases and J lost 4; bases outside the gene matches: 7. In germline, CDR1 is DFQATT, CDR2 SNEGSKA (reference sequence). The length of the CDR3 is 15 residues. As processed by the authors: Using reference gene primer amplification, nucleated cell counts were estimated. Measured with immunoSEQ multiplex PCR; TCRdb has only the in-frame clones, and not every one. V, J and clone size are taken as reported in that table, and D and trimming were inferred from the DNA itself. The sample contains fewer than 95,000 clones, 80% to 90% of which appear only once. In this sample, this clone turned up once.

The V and J genes are TRBV20-1 and TRBJ2-5, with 11 positions matching TRBD2. This receptor was obtained from a man aged 45-65 years with acute or convalescent COVID-19. The sequencing sample was made of peripheral blood. The CDR3 sequence: CSASNSGGEGETQYF. The CDR3 coding sequence is TGCAGTGCTAGTAATAGCGGGGGGGAAGGAGAGACCCAGTACTTC.